This T cell receptor beta chain originates from a study of HIV-infected patients and healthy controls. Note on this clonotype: Its cognate antigen is unknown.

Whole blood was used without fractionation, so all unsorted peripheral T cells were included. This CDR3 region has 14 residues. After removal of 4 bases from V and 6 bases from J, the junction contained 7 bases not matched to a gene. CDR1 and CDR2 from the germline V gene are SQVTM and ANQGSEA. Study-wide findings and caveats: During therapy, HIV-associated CDR3s fell significantly in frequency, while CMV-associated CDR3s did not change significantly. Healthy controls shared more CDR3 sequences between individuals than HIV-infected patients did. Eight alpha and eight beta V genes differed significantly in mean usage between HIV-infected patients and controls.

cDNA was made from about 510 ng RNA using alpha and beta constant primers. Using multiplexing indices, alpha and beta chain libraries were generated apart by chain-specific third strand synthesis. Second strand DNA was synthesized using a primer at the SP2 site. TCRdb fed the 5' RACE reads into MiXCR, producing one record per CDR3 protein. The sample includes approximately 25,000 distinct CDR3 sequences, roughly 7.9% of them seen just once. V is TRBV29-1 and J is TRBJ2-2; TRBD1 matches 8 bases. This TCR was sampled from an adult in good health. Sequencing was done on a sample of blood. In nucleotides, the CDR3 is TGCAGCGTTGCCCAGGGGGCTATGGCCGGGGAGCTGTTTTTT. Translated, it gives CSVAQGAMAGELFF.